This TCR beta chain came from a study of T cells after yellow fever vaccination. Study-level points and caveats: Re-detected after boosting: most primary clones, about 95% of CD4 and about 90% of CD8.

The CDR3 runs to 15 residues. After removal of 5 bases from V and 2 bases from J, the junction contained 9 bases not matched to a gene. Remarks on this clonotype: The antigen is unknown.

TCRdb reprocessed the 5' RACE reads via MiXCR and lists one record per CDR3 protein. This sample has approximately 510,000 distinct CDR3 sequences, with 20% to 25% found just once. The source was PBMCs, collected roughly 20 days after the first yellow fever vaccination. The chain recombines TRBV12-3 or TRBV12-4 with TRBJ2-7; 7 bases are shared with TRBD1. This clonotype was obtained from a man between 18 and 35 years old who received the YFV17D yellow fever vaccine. CDR3 amino acids: CASSGGQAHPYEQYF. Written as DNA, the CDR3 is TGTGCCAGCAGTGGAGGACAGGCCCATCCCTACGAGCAGTACTTC.